One sample yielded the 12 T cell receptor beta chains listed below, sequenced in a study of Graves' ophthalmopathy and Graves' hyperthyroidism. The authors amplified TCR beta CDR3 regions from RNA transcripts. In the first round, RT-PCR was carried out with HTBI primers, and a multiplex PCR formed the second round. MiXCR was run by TCRdb on the multiplex PCR reads, yielding one entry per CDR3 protein. Of 230,000 or so distinct CDR3 sequences in the sample, approximately 42% were seen once. Input material: peripheral blood. The origin of the receptors is an adult man with Graves' ophthalmopathy.

There are a few counts of this clonotype. This chain links TRBV5-8 with TRBJ2-7, with D possibly being TRBD2 (5 bases). CDR1 SGHTS and CDR2 YDEGEE come from the germline V gene. The CDR3 runs to 13 residues. With 4 bases removed from V and 3 bases from J, the gap between germline ends came to 11 bases. The CDR3 sequence is CASSPRGYYEQYF. CDR3 in DNA: TGTGCCAGCAGCCCCCGCGGGTACTACGAGCAGTACTTC.

Written as DNA, the CDR3 is TGTGCCACCACCAGGGGACGGTTCGAGGAGCAGTACTTC. It specifies CATTRGRFEEQYF. This chain links TRBV15 with TRBJ2-7; D might be TRBD1 (6 bases). Trimming removed 7 bases from V and 7 bases from J, with 17 bases in between. Germline V gene lookup returns CDR1 LNHNV and CDR2 YYDKDF (reference sequence). This CDR3 is 13 amino acids long.

This chain links TRBV7-9 with TRBJ2-7; a weak D match, TRBD1 (5 bases). There are 16 residues in the CDR3. The V gene lost 1 base and the J gene lost 3 bases, with 16 bases spanning the gap. Germline V gene data show CDR1 as SEHNR and CDR2 as FQNEAQ (reference sequence). The CDR3 region has the DNA TGTGCCAGCAGCTTAGGGGTCGGTGGGGCAAACTACGAGCAGTACTTC. This translates into CASSLGVGGANYEQYF.

This clonotype was found a few times. The J gene is TRBJ2-2, the V gene TRBV20-1, with D unclear. The CDR3 totals 13 residues. CDR1 DFQATT and CDR2 SNEGSKA come from the germline V gene (reference sequence). V was pared by 3 bases and J by 2 bases, with 7 bases between. CDR3 residues: CSASQVNTGELFF. CDR3 DNA: TGCAGTGCTAGCCAGGTTAACACCGGGGAGCTGTTTTTT.

The rearrangement uses TRBV6-1 and TRBJ2-7, with D unresolved. The CDR3 spans 13 residues. Trimming removed 7 bases at V and 2 bases at J, with 12 bases between. Germline CDR1 and CDR2: MNHNS and SASEGT. The CDR3 DNA is TGTGCCAGCACTCCCCTCCTTACCTACGAGCAGTACTTC. It encodes CASTPLLTYEQYF.

This clonotype was observed at least ten times. The V call is TRBV20-1, the J call TRBJ2-5; no definite D call. The CDR3 runs to 12 residues. Per the germline V gene, CDR1 is DFQATT and CDR2 is SNEGSKA (reference sequence). Trimming took off 3 bases at V and 5 bases at J, with 10 bases between the two ends. CDR3 loop: CSARWPPETQYF. CDR3 DNA sequence: TGCAGTGCTAGGTGGCCCCCGGAGACCCAGTACTTC.

The chain carries TRBV2 and TRBJ1-3; 7 positions agree with TRBD1. The ends lost 8 bases at V and 0 bases at J; junction bases unmatched: 10. The CDR3 contains 16 residues. The germline V gene encodes CDR1 SNHLY and CDR2 FYNNEI. Written as DNA, the CDR3 is TGTGCCAGCGTTCCCAAACAGGGGTTCTCTGGAAACACCATATATTTT. This gives the protein CASVPKQGFSGNTIYF.

This clonotype appeared a few times. The gene calls are TRBV5-1 and TRBJ1-2; 7 bases fit TRBD1. Looked up from germline, CDR1 is SGHRS and CDR2 is YFSETQ. Trimming cost V 4 bases and J 2 bases; bases outside gene matches: 8. This CDR3 comprises 15 residues. CDR3 region: CASSLPPTGNYGYTF. CDR3 DNA sequence: TGCGCCAGCAGCCTGCCACCGACAGGGAACTATGGCTACACCTTC.

The chain uses TRBV6-1 and TRBJ1-4, with D perhaps matching TRBD1 (6 bases). V lost 4 bases, J lost 8 bases, and 14 bases lay in between. Looked up from germline, CDR1 is MNHNS and CDR2 is SASEGT. The CDR3 totals 14 residues. The CDR3 DNA sequence: TGTGCCAGCAGTGGGGCGGCGGGACAAGAAAAACTGTTTTTT. It encodes CASSGAAGQEKLFF.

This chain links TRBV7-8 with TRBJ2-7, with 7 bases identical to TRBD2. CDR1 is SGHVS and CDR2 is FQNEAQ in the germline V gene. The CDR3 consists of 15 residues. V lost 8 bases to trimming and J lost 5 bases; unmatched junction nucleotides: 15. For the CDR3, the DNA is TGTGCCAGCTCACCACGTACGGGAGGTAGGGACGAGCAGTACTTC. It yields the protein CASSPRTGGRDEQYF.

The chain combines TRBV10-2 with TRBJ2-5, with D uncertain. Trimming pared 4 bases from V and 1 base from J, leaving 7 bases between. The germline gives CDR1 WSHSY, CDR2 SAAADI. CDR3 length: 13 residues. CDR3 DNA sequence: TGCGCCAGCAGTGGGGCGGTCCAAGAGACCCAGTACTTC. Amino acid sequence: CASSGAVQETQYF.

The chain uses TRBV2 and TRBJ1-4; maybe TRBD1 (6 bases). Per the germline V gene, CDR1 is SNHLY and CDR2 is FYNNEI. V was trimmed by 3 bases and J by 5 bases, leaving 13 bases between them. The CDR3 consists of 15 residues. CDR3 DNA sequence: TGTGCCAGCAGTGATTCGACAGGAGGAAATGAAAAACTGTTTTTT. The encoded protein is CASSDSTGGNEKLFF.